These 26 T cell receptor beta chains came from one sample sequenced in a study of cytomegalovirus exposure and HLA in healthy donors. The PCR had 60 Vbeta and 13 Jbeta primers. Sequencing was performed with immunoSEQ multiplex PCR; in TCRdb, only in-frame clones are kept and a portion is missing. Of over 65,000 clones in the sample, 80% to 90% were seen once. Sequencing was performed on PBMCs. The receptors come from a young woman in good health and CMV-seronegative.

The J gene is TRBJ1-1, the V gene TRBV11-3; 8 bases agree with TRBD1. The germline gives CDR1 SGHNT, CDR2 YENEEA. CDR3 size: 14 residues. V gave up 5 bases and J gave up 4 bases; unmatched junction bases: 6. The CDR3 DNA is TGTGCCAGCAGCGAATACAGGGGGAGCACTGAAGCTTTCTTT. Amino acids: CASSEYRGSTEAFF.

This sequence joins TRBV4-2 and TRBJ2-7; TRBD1 might be the D (6 bases). There are 14 residues in the CDR3. Trimming removed 2 bases from V and 2 bases from J, with 10 bases in between. The germline V gene has CDR1 LGHNA and CDR2 YNFKEQ. As DNA, the CDR3 is TGTGCCAGCAGCCAACCAGGGACACCCTACGAGCAGTACTTC. This codes for CASSQPGTPYEQYF.

This chain links TRBV12-5 with TRBJ1-1; D is uncertain. The germline V and J ends were trimmed by 1 base and 5 bases, with 8 bases remaining between them. Germline V gene lookup returns CDR1 LGHNT and CDR2 FRNRAP. The CDR3 runs 13 residues. CDR3 sequence reads: CASGLGGNTEAFF. The CDR3 region has the DNA TGTGCTAGTGGTTTGGGAGGGAATACTGAAGCTTTCTTT.

The chain combines TRBV19 with TRBJ2-5; 9 bases line up with TRBD2. The CDR3 has 18 amino acids. The trim removed 1 base at V and 0 bases at J, leaving 9 bases unmatched. Germline V CDR1 and CDR2: LNHDA, SQIVND (reference sequence). CDR3 coding DNA: TGTGCCAGTAGTATAGCAGGCGGCGGGGGGGGCTACCAAGAGACCCAGTACTTC. Its translation: CASSIAGGGGGYQETQYF.

The V call is TRBV5-4, the J call TRBJ1-1; D is possibly TRBD1 (6 bases). CDR3 length: 14 residues. V lost 4 bases to trimming and J lost 1 base, with 11 bases between them. Germline loops: CDR1 SGHNT, CDR2 YYREEE (reference sequence). CDR3 amino acids: CASSPKDRNTEAFF. The DNA of the CDR3 is TGTGCCAGCAGCCCCAAGGACAGGAACACTGAAGCTTTCTTT.

This chain uses TRBV6-5 with TRBJ1-4; 9 bases match TRBD1. CDR1 and CDR2 (germline): MNHEY, SVGAGI. The V segment lost 4 bases and the J segment 6 bases; nucleotides outside the gene matches: 3. This CDR3 comprises 14 residues. The chain's CDR3 is CASSFRDRDEKLFF. The CDR3 region has the DNA TGTGCCAGCAGTTTCCGGGACAGGGATGAAAAACTGTTTTTT.

The rearrangement links TRBV5-1 to TRBJ2-5; TRBD1 matches at 9 bases. There are 15 residues in the CDR3. The junction had 9 bases not matched to a gene; V was cut back by 4 bases and J by 5 bases. The V gene's germline CDR1 is SGHRS and CDR2 YFSETQ. The CDR3 nucleotides are TGCGCCAGCAGCATCGGTACAGGGGGCCGTGAGACCCAGTACTTC. It encodes CASSIGTGGRETQYF.

The chain combines TRBV7-9 with TRBJ2-6; 8 bases are shared with TRBD1. V shed 4 bases, J shed 1 base, and the junction held 6 bases outside the gene matches. This CDR3 has 17 amino acids. Germline values: CDR1 SEHNR, CDR2 FQNEAQ (reference sequence). CDR3 region: CASSSPQGASGANVLTF. The CDR3 nucleotides are TGTGCCAGCAGCTCACCGCAGGGGGCTTCTGGGGCCAACGTCCTGACTTTC.

This clone is a singleton in its sample. The gene calls are TRBV13 and TRBJ1-3; 7 bases agree with TRBD1. The CDR3 is 18 residues long. The V gene's germline CDR1 is PRHDT and CDR2 FYEKMQ (reference sequence). V was pared by 5 bases and J by 3 bases, with 16 bases of the junction left unmatched. The CDR3 loop is CASSRPGGRGLGGNTIYF. In DNA, the CDR3 is TGTGCCAGCAGCCGGCCCGGCGGCAGGGGGTTAGGTGGAAACACCATATATTTT.

The rearrangement uses TRBV19 and TRBJ1-2; tentative D call: TRBD1 (5 bases). V lost 5 bases, J lost 1 base, and 11 bases lay in between. The germline gives CDR1 LNHDA, CDR2 SQIVND (reference sequence). The CDR3 totals 14 residues. The CDR3 loop reads CASSATVDNYGYTF. The CDR3 DNA is TGTGCCAGTAGTGCGACAGTAGATAACTATGGCTACACCTTC.

This rearrangement joins TRBV6-4 to TRBJ1-2, with 10 positions matching TRBD1. Germline CDR1 is MRHNA and CDR2 is SNTAGT. The trim removed 6 bases at V and 4 bases at J, leaving 8 bases unmatched. This CDR3 region has 15 residues. CDR3 sequence reads: CASRRRDRGGYGYTF. The CDR3 DNA is TGTGCCAGCAGAAGACGGGACAGGGGAGGCTATGGCTACACCTTC.

The chain links TRBV2 to TRBJ1-3; 9 bases align to TRBD1. CDR1 and CDR2 (germline): SNHLY, FYNNEI. The CDR3 is 14 amino acids. J gave up 2 bases and V 10 bases, and 6 bases lay outside the gene matches. The CDR3 bases are TGTGCCACCTGGACAGGGGCAACTGGAAACACCATATATTTT. It encodes CATWTGATGNTIYF.

The chain uses TRBV7-8 and TRBJ1-1; D gene unclear. The CDR3 runs to 13 residues. V lost 2 bases and J lost 0, with 4 bases in between. Per the germline V gene, CDR1 is SGHVS and CDR2 is FQNEAQ. CDR3 DNA sequence: TGTGCCAGCAGCTTATTCTTGAACACTGAAGCTTTCTTT. Residues: CASSLFLNTEAFF.

The rearrangement joins TRBV7-8 to TRBJ1-3, with a weak D call TRBD1 (6 bases). Deletions cut 3 bases from V and 1 base from J, with 10 bases between. Germline V gene lookup returns CDR1 SGHVS and CDR2 FQNEAQ. The CDR3 has 15 amino acids. This chain's CDR3 is CASSLNQGSGNTIYF. CDR3 DNA: TGTGCCAGCAGCTTGAACCAGGGGTCTGGAAACACCATATATTTT.

This clone was picked up a small number of times. Sequence at one end of the junction differs from germline and may be a read error. The chain is built from TRBV7-7 and TRBJ2-1, with 13 bases identical to TRBD2. The CDR3 has 16 residues. Germline lookup yields CDR1 SSHAT and CDR2 FNYEAQ (reference sequence). The CDR3 nucleotides read TGTGCTAGCAGCTTGAAACTAGCGGGGGGGCAGAATGAGCAGTTCTTC. It encodes CASSLKLAGGQNEQFF.

V and J are TRBV7-8 and TRBJ2-7; 9 bases match TRBD1. Trimming removed 4 bases from V and 5 bases from J; junction bases left unmatched: 6. CDR3 length equals 14 residues. In germline, CDR1 is SGHVS, CDR2 FQNEAQ. CDR3 sequence (DNA): TGTGCCAGCAGCTGGGGACAGGGTGTGAACGAGCAGTACTTC. Translation gives CASSWGQGVNEQYF.

This clone was detected only once. The genes are TRBV27 and TRBJ2-7, with D hard to call. CDR3 length equals 14 residues. Germline V gene lookup returns CDR1 MNHEY and CDR2 SMNVEV (reference sequence). The V and J ends lost 2 bases and 3 bases respectively, with 11 bases between them. The CDR3 reads CASSLLSGGYEQYF. The CDR3 DNA reads TGTGCCAGCAGTTTACTTTCCGGCGGCTACGAGCAGTACTTC.

This clone appeared a few times. The chain employs TRBV27 and TRBJ2-3; 8 bases are a match to TRBD1. From germline, CDR1 is MNHEY and CDR2 SMNVEV (reference sequence). The CDR3 has 16 residues. V lost 6 bases to trimming and J lost 4 bases; unmatched junction nucleotides: 12. The CDR3 loop reads CASSSPGGPTSDTQYF. In nucleotides, the CDR3 is TGTGCCAGCAGCTCCCCAGGGGGCCCTACCTCAGATACGCAGTATTTT.

A note on this clone: Within the sample, other DNA sequences also encode this same CDR3. The J gene is TRBJ1-1, the V gene TRBV9; 8 nucleotides agree with TRBD1. Germline CDR1 and CDR2: SGDLS and YYNGEE. This CDR3 is 13 amino acids long. J lost 4 bases, V lost 2 bases, and 1 base had no gene match. The CDR3 is CASSVTGGTEAFF. The CDR3 bases are TGTGCCAGCAGCGTTACAGGGGGCACTGAAGCTTTCTTT.

J is TRBJ2-3 and V is TRBV30; 9 bases fit TRBD2. J lost 11 bases, V lost 0 bases, and 12 bases had no gene match. The CDR3 is 15 residues long. From germline, CDR1 is GTSNPN and CDR2 SVGIG (reference sequence). The DNA for the CDR3 is TGTGCCTGGAGTGTAGCCCCTATATCTAGCGGGGAGCAGTATTTT. Translating gives CAWSVAPISSGEQYF.

V usage is TRBV29-1 and J usage is TRBJ2-2; 8 bases line up with TRBD1. This CDR3 contains 18 residues. V gave up 0 bases and J gave up 2 bases; unmatched junction bases: 11. Germline values: CDR1 SQVTM, CDR2 ANQGSEA. In nucleotides, the CDR3 is TGCAGCGTTGAAGACCCAGGGGTCGGACAGGGAAACACCGGGGAGCTGTTTTTT. The encoded protein is CSVEDPGVGQGNTGELFF.

This chain uses TRBV19 with TRBJ2-7; 9 positions match TRBD1. Germline CDR1 and CDR2: LNHDA and SQIVND (reference sequence). The ends lost 5 bases at V and 5 bases at J; junction bases unmatched: 10. This CDR3 has 15 amino acids. CDR3: CASSFTGGNFNEQYF. The CDR3 DNA reads as TGTGCCAGTAGTTTCACAGGGGGCAATTTTAACGAGCAGTACTTC. The entire variable domain, with the rest obtained from reference TRBV19 and TRBJ2-7, is as follows: DGGITQSPKYLFRKEGQNVTLSCEQNLNHDAMYWYRQDPGQGLRLIYYSQIVNDFQKGDIAEGYSVSREKKESFPLTVTSAQKNPTAFYLCASSFTGGNFNEQYFGPGTRLTVT.

This clone was seen only a few times. The V and J genes are TRBV9 and TRBJ2-5, with D perhaps matching TRBD1 (6 bases). The CDR3 length is 15 residues. The ends were cut back, 0 bases at V and 1 base at J, with 10 bases in the middle. Germline values: CDR1 SGDLS, CDR2 YYNGEE. The CDR3 DNA reads TGTGCCAGCAGCGTAGAGGGGGTGCTCCAAGAGACCCAGTACTTC. Amino acids: CASSVEGVLQETQYF. The whole variable domain, filled in from reference TRBV9 and TRBJ2-5, reads DSGVTQTPKHLITATGQRVTLRCSPRSGDLSVYWYQQSLDQGLQFLIQYYNGEERAKGNILERFSAQQFPDLHSELNLSSLELGDSALYFCASSVEGVLQETQYFGPGTRLLVL.

This rearrangement joins TRBV18 to TRBJ2-3; D possibly corresponds to TRBD1 (7 bases). Trimming left V 4 bases short and J 5 bases short, with 10 bases between. CDR3 length equals 13 residues. Germline loops: CDR1 KGHSH, CDR2 LQKENI. The chain's CDR3 is CASSQQGGDTQYF. The DNA of the CDR3 is TGTGCCAGCTCACAGCAGGGGGGAGATACGCAGTATTTT.

The V and J genes are TRBV19 and TRBJ1-6; no definite D call. Germline CDR1 reads LNHDA; CDR2 reads SQIVND (reference sequence). CDR3 size: 16 residues. V was trimmed by 7 bases and J by 10 bases, leaving 23 bases between them. The CDR3 is CASTSNTDGIGSPLHF. The DNA of the CDR3 is TGTGCCAGTACCTCAAATACTGACGGGATAGGGTCACCCCTCCACTTT.

The chain recombines TRBV10-2 with TRBJ1-1; D perhaps matches TRBD1 (5 bases). Per the germline V gene, CDR1 is WSHSY and CDR2 is SAAADI. This CDR3 spans 13 amino acids. Trimming removed 3 bases from V and 5 bases from J, with 10 bases in between. In DNA form, the CDR3 reads TGCGCCAGCAGTGACAGGGTTGGGACTGAAGCTTTCTTT. It is translated as CASSDRVGTEAFF.